This T cell receptor (beta chain) was observed in a study of OX40 agonist ivuxolimab in advanced cancers. Some clones are missing from TCRdb's copy, which holds only in-frame ones; the method was immunoSEQ multiplex PCR. The sample shows about 70,000 clones, 80% to 90% of them seen only once. The CDR3 runs to 15 residues. Germline V CDR1 and CDR2: MGHRA, YSYEKL. Trimming cost V 0 bases and J 7 bases; bases outside gene matches: 6. The sequenced sample was CD4+ or CD8+ T cells sorted from blood, obtained in a trial of the OX40 agonist ivuxolimab. The chain carries TRBV4-1 and TRBJ1-1; 9 nucleotides agree with TRBD1. The source is an adult with an advanced solid tumor such as melanoma, head and neck, liver or kidney cancer. In DNA, the CDR3 is TGCGCCAGCAGCCAAGATAGGGCGACAGGGGGTGAAGCTTTCTTT. Translation gives CASSQDRATGGEAFF.